These T cell receptor beta chains were read from a single sample in a study of molecular identifiers for immune sequencing clone quantification. TCRdb re-analysed the PCR reads in MiXCR, keeping a single row per CDR3 protein. Among around 94,000 distinct CDR3 sequences listed, 35% were seen once. Sequenced sample: naive CD8+ T cells from blood, with Jurkat cell RNA spiked in. These receptors all stem from a human donor in good health. Some libraries in this study had Jurkat cell RNA spiked in. CDR3s include the opening cysteine and the closing phenylalanine or tryptophan. A D gene is named only where the DNA matches it firmly. Only part of the rows carry a size: once, few, many, or a class if the clone is expanded.

j_call	d_call	clone_size	v_call	cdr3_nt	cdr3_aa
TRBJ2-3	-	many	TRBV28	TGTGCCAGCAGTTTCGGGGGCGGCACAGATACGCAGTATTTT	CASSFGGGTDTQYF
TRBJ1-2	-	few	TRBV5-4	TGTGCCAGCAATGACAGAGCTAACTATGGCTACACCTTC	CASNDRANYGYTF
TRBJ2-3	TRBD2	-	TRBV9	TGTGCCAGCAGCGTAGAGGGACTAGCGGGAGTATTTGCAGATACGCAGTATTTT	CASSVEGLAGVFADTQYF
TRBJ2-3	TRBD2	-	TRBV4-3	TGCGCCAGCAGCCAGATAGCGGGAGGCACAGCTACGCAGTATTTT	CASSQIAGGTATQYF
TRBJ2-3	-	-	TRBV6-2/TRBV6-3	TGTGCCAGCAGTTACTCGACCTCCCCCACGGGAGATACGCAGTATTTT	CASSYSTSPTGDTQYF
TRBJ2-7	-	many	TRBV24-1	TGTGCCACCAGTGATGAGGGTCAGCAGTACTTC	CATSDEGQQYF
TRBJ2-2	-	-	TRBV7-2	TGTGCCAGCAGCTTATACAGCCACACCGGGGAGCTGTTTTTT	CASSLYSHTGELFF
TRBJ2-5	-	few	TRBV20-1	TGCAGTGCTTATGAAGAGACCCAGTACTTC	CSAYEETQYF
TRBJ2-5	-	-	TRBV3-1	TGTGCCAGCAGCCAAGAAAGGAGCGAATTCCAAGAGACCCAGTACTTC	CASSQERSEFQETQYF
TRBJ2-7	-	-	TRBV20-1	TGCAGTGCTAGTGCGGGGTGGGCCTACGAGCAGTACTTC	CSASAGWAYEQYF
TRBJ2-3	TRBD1	many	TRBV5-1	TGCGCCAGCAGCTCTACCAGCCGGACAGGGAGGTTTACAGATACGCAGTATTTT	CASSSTSRTGRFTDTQYF
TRBJ2-7	-	many	TRBV29-1	TGCAGCGTTCGTTCCGTATCCTACGAGCAGTACTTC	CSVRSVSYEQYF
TRBJ2-5	TRBD2	-	TRBV20-1	TGCAGTGCTCCGACCCCCGGACTAGCGGGAGACCAAGAGACCCAGTACTTC	CSAPTPGLAGDQETQYF
TRBJ1-5	TRBD1	few	TRBV15	TGTGCCACCAGCAGAGGAGGACAGGGTGGCAATCAGCCCCAGCATTTT	CATSRGGQGGNQPQHF
TRBJ2-5	-	few	TRBV24-1	TGTGCCACCAGTGTTGGGGGTGGATGGACCCAGTACTTC	CATSVGGGWTQYF
TRBJ1-4	-	few	TRBV6-5	TGTGCCAGCAGTTACTCGTTTCCCGGTTGGGAAAAACTGTTTTTT	CASSYSFPGWEKLFF
TRBJ2-2	-	-	TRBV3-1	TGTGCCGCGAAGAGCGAGTACACCGGGGAGCTGCTTTTT	CAAKSEYTGELLF
TRBJ2-1	-	-	TRBV7-6	TGTGCCAGCAGCCTGGGAGGGGGAGATTCCTACAATGAGCAGTTCTTC	CASSLGGGDSYNEQFF
TRBJ2-2	-	few	TRBV18	TGTGCCAGCTCACCAGAAGGGGAAACCGGGGAGCTGTTTTTT	CASSPEGETGELFF
TRBJ2-5	-	few	TRBV28	TGTGCCAGCAACCCCGGCCCCCCCAGATACTCAAAAGAGACCCAGTACTTC	CASNPGPPRYSKETQYF
TRBJ2-2	-	few	TRBV4-2	TGTGCCAGCGGAGGGGGAACTGACTCGAACACCGGGGAGCTGTTTTTT	CASGGGTDSNTGELFF
TRBJ2-6	-	few	TRBV27	TGTGCCAGCAGTTTGGGGGCTGGGGCCAACGTCCTGACTTTC	CASSLGAGANVLTF
TRBJ1-3	TRBD1	-	TRBV6-1	TGTGCCAGCAGTGAAGCGAGGACAGGGTCTGGAAACACCATATATTTT	CASSEARTGSGNTIYF
TRBJ1-2	-	-	TRBV28	TGTGCCAGCAGTTTGGGGAAAGGTACTAACTATGGCTACACCTTC	CASSLGKGTNYGYTF
TRBJ2-1	-	-	TRBV5-1	TGCGCCAGCAGCTCCGGGGACACCACCTACAATGAGCAGTTCTTC	CASSSGDTTYNEQFF
TRBJ2-1	-	many	TRBV7-8	TGTGCCAGCAGCTTATCCCAGATCTGGAAGTTCTTC	CASSLSQIWKFF
TRBJ2-1	-	few	TRBV7-9	TGTGCCAGCAGCTTAGCGTGGGGGTATGAGCAGTTCTTC	CASSLAWGYEQFF
TRBJ2-1	-	many	TRBV4-3	TGCGCCAGCAGCCAAGATCTAGATACCAATGAGCAGTTCTTC	CASSQDLDTNEQFF
TRBJ2-3	-	-	TRBV7-8	TGTGCCAGCAGCTTGCAGGCTGGCCCTAGCACAGATACGCAGTATTTT	CASSLQAGPSTDTQYF
TRBJ2-1	-	-	TRBV12-3/TRBV12-4	TGTGCCAGCCAGGAGGTAGCCCCCCATGAGCAGTTCTTC	CASQEVAPHEQFF
TRBJ2-4	-	many	TRBV28	TGTGCCAGCAGTTTCTCCGGGCCGGAGCGGAACATTCAGTACTTC	CASSFSGPERNIQYF
TRBJ2-2	-	many	TRBV7-6	TGTGCCAGCAGCCTAGAGCGCAGGGTGCGGGGAAACACCGGGGAGCTGTTTTTT	CASSLERRVRGNTGELFF
TRBJ2-7	-	few	TRBV10-3	TGTGCCATCAGTGAGTCGATTGAAGGGTCCTACGAGCAGTACTTC	CAISESIEGSYEQYF
TRBJ2-7	TRBD2	-	TRBV20-1	TGCAGTGCTAGGACTAGCGGGAGTTGGTACGAGCAGTACTTC	CSARTSGSWYEQYF
TRBJ2-7	-	many	TRBV4-1	TGCGCCAGCAGCCAAGGCAGCGGCTACGAGCAGTACTTC	CASSQGSGYEQYF
TRBJ2-2	TRBD1	-	TRBV9	TGTGCCAGCAGCGTAGAAAGGGACAGGCCGAACACCGGGGAGCTGTTTTTT	CASSVERDRPNTGELFF
TRBJ2-7	TRBD2	many	TRBV29-1	TGCAGCGTTACTAGCGGGAGGGCCTACGAGCAGTACTTC	CSVTSGRAYEQYF
TRBJ2-7	-	-	TRBV4-1	TGCGCCAGCAGTCCTCAGCTGGGATACGAGCAGTACTTC	CASSPQLGYEQYF
TRBJ2-5	-	-	TRBV28	TGTGCCAGCAGTTTTTCTACTGGCAGGGAAAAAGAGACCCAGTACTTC	CASSFSTGREKETQYF
TRBJ2-7	-	few	TRBV5-6	TGTGCCAGCAGCCCCGGACCACCCTACGAGCAGTACTTC	CASSPGPPYEQYF
TRBJ2-1	-	many	TRBV7-2	TGTGCCAGCAGCTTTCGCGGGGACAATGAGCAGTTCTTC	CASSFRGDNEQFF
TRBJ1-1	-	few	TRBV5-4	TGTGCCAGCAGCTTGGTCCAAGTAGGGGTTCCGAACACTGAAGCTTTCTTT	CASSLVQVGVPNTEAFF
TRBJ2-1	-	-	TRBV7-6	TGTGCCAGCAGCTTGCGAGATTACAGTGAGCAGTTCTTC	CASSLRDYSEQFF
TRBJ2-7	-	-	TRBV20-1	TGCAGTGCTCCCCTTGAGTTTGTGGACCCTACTTACGAGCAGTACTTC	CSAPLEFVDPTYEQYF
TRBJ2-3	TRBD1	once	TRBV7-3	TGTGCCAGCAGCCGAGGGACAGCCTCCACAGATACGCAGTATTTT	CASSRGTASTDTQYF